This T cell receptor beta chain was found in a study of blood T cells in healthy people across ages. A second PCR of roughly 7 to 11 cycles used a sample-barcoded 5' primer and a J-beta primer mix. Every sample gave at least 2.5 million paired-end reads containing CDR3. TCRdb called the 5' RACE reads again in MiXCR, with one record for every CDR3 protein. The sample yields around 1,700,000 distinct CDR3 sequences, 28% seen once. Extraction of total RNA produced a minimum of 5.5 micrograms from each sample. This CDR3 is built from 15 residues. Overall study findings and caveats: Significant beta diversity loss was already apparent by age about 42, declining roughly linearly.

This clonotype occurred a few times. The antigen is unknown. The sequence derives from a woman aged 25 to 39 in good health. The sequencing input was blood. The rearrangement links TRBV12-3 or TRBV12-4 to TRBJ2-1, with 10 positions matching TRBD2. The J call may be wrong; the DNA end is better matched by TRBJ2-7. The CDR3 region is CASSLVAGGYNEQYF. CDR3 in DNA: TGTGCCAGCAGTTTAGTAGCGGGAGGATACAATGAGCAGTACTTC.